One and the same sample provided the 30 T cell receptor beta chains below, sequenced in a study of blood T cells in healthy people across ages. A second 7 to 11 cycle PCR used barcoded and J-beta primers. TCRdb passed the 5' RACE reads through MiXCR, listing each CDR3 protein once. The profile shows 790,000 or so distinct CDR3 sequences, approximately 53% of them singletons. Sequences were obtained from blood. Receptors originate from a man between 35 and 55 years old in good health.

This clonotype was seen a handful of times. The J gene is TRBJ2-7, the V gene TRBV28; the D is unclear. The CDR3 consists of 14 residues. The germline V and J ends were trimmed by 7 bases and 4 bases, with 17 bases remaining between them. The germline CDR1 and CDR2 sequences are MDHEN and SYDVKM. The CDR3 loop is CASISRVPLYEQYF. The CDR3 DNA is TGTGCCAGCATTAGCCGGGTCCCCCTGTACGAGCAGTACTTC.

This chain joins TRBV4-3 and TRBJ1-2; D perhaps matches TRBD1 (5 bases). CDR1 is LGHNA, CDR2 YSLEER, per germline. The CDR3 sequence is 16 residues long. Trimming took 0 bases from V and 0 from J, leaving 11 bases between them. CDR3 region: CASSQEAQVANYGYTF. DNA for the CDR3: TGCGCCAGCAGCCAAGAGGCACAGGTAGCTAACTATGGCTACACCTTC.

This clonotype occurred a few times. V gene TRBV7-2 combines with J gene TRBJ2-5; weak D call: TRBD2 (5 bases). Trimming shortened V by 4 bases and J by 7 bases, and 10 bases separated the two germline ends. Germline values: CDR1 SGHTA, CDR2 FQGNSA. This CDR3 is 12 amino acids long. CDR3 nucleotide sequence: TGTGCCAGCAGCTCCCCGGGGTTGACCCAGTACTTC. This encodes CASSSPGLTQYF.

The chain carries TRBV6-2 or TRBV6-3 and TRBJ2-4; TRBD2 matches at 9 bases. The CDR3 covers 12 residues. V gave up 7 bases and J gave up 13 bases; unmatched junction bases: 8. Germline CDR1 is MNHEY and CDR2 is SVGEGT. In DNA, the CDR3 is TGTGCCAGCACTAGCGGGATCGGTGAGCAGTACTTC. Encoded protein: CASTSGIGEQYF.

The chain carries TRBV25-1 and TRBJ2-7; D unclear. The CDR3 totals 13 residues. Per germline, CDR1 MGHDK and CDR2 SYGVNS. Deletions cut 8 bases from V and 2 bases from J, with 13 bases between. The CDR3 here is CASREAATYEQYF. CDR3 sequence (DNA): TGTGCCAGCCGAGAAGCCGCTACCTACGAGCAGTACTTC.

The rearrangement uses TRBV7-3 and TRBJ2-1; D perhaps matches TRBD1 (6 bases). Trimming left V 5 bases short and J 9 bases short, with 17 bases between. The CDR3 consists of 14 residues. Looked up from germline, CDR1 is SGHTA and CDR2 is FQGTGA. The CDR3 DNA is TGTGCCAGCAGCATAAGTCCAGGGGCTGTTGAGCAGTTCTTC. It encodes CASSISPGAVEQFF. The variable domain in full, completed from reference TRBV7-3 and TRBJ2-1, reads GAGVSQTPSNKVTEKGKYVELRCDPISGHTALYWYRQSLGQGPEFLIYFQGTGAADDSGLPNDRFFAVRPEGSVSTLKIQRTERGDSAVYLCASSISPGAVEQFFGPGTRLTVL.

This chain joins TRBV20-1 and TRBJ2-3, with no clear D. The germline V gene encodes CDR1 DFQATT and CDR2 SNEGSKA (reference sequence). The CDR3 has 13 amino acids. V lost 6 bases and J lost 6, with 16 bases in between. This CDR3 reads CSAYRMGMDTQYF. The CDR3 DNA reads TGCAGTGCCTACCGAATGGGCATGGATACGCAGTATTTT.

This chain connects TRBV27 to TRBJ2-7; 7 bases match TRBD1. CDR1 and CDR2 from the germline V gene are MNHEY and SMNVEV (reference sequence). The V segment lost 4 bases and the J segment 1 base; nucleotides outside the gene matches: 7. The CDR3 spans 15 residues. CDR3 DNA: TGTGCCAGCAGTTCCCACAGGGGCTGGTCCTACGAGCAGTACTTC. Protein product: CASSSHRGWSYEQYF.

This clonotype was observed a few times. This CDR3 reads CASSQVVGAWEQYF. DNA for the CDR3: TGTGCCAGCAGCCAAGTGGTGGGGGCTTGGGAGCAGTACTTC. The V call is TRBV14, the J call TRBJ2-4; a weak D match, TRBD1 (6 bases). CDR3 length equals 14 residues. CDR1 and CDR2 (germline): SGHDN, FVKESK. With 1 base removed from V and 13 bases from J, the gap between germline ends came to 17 bases.

This clonotype was recorded a few times. This rearrangement joins TRBV7-3 to TRBJ2-4, with 7 bases aligning to TRBD1. Per germline, CDR1 SGHTA and CDR2 FQGTGA. The ends lost 3 bases at V and 1 base at J; junction bases unmatched: 6. CDR3 length: 16 amino acids. CDR3 DNA: TGTGCCAGCAGCTTTCAGACAGGGAGCGCCAAAAACATTCAGTACTTC. Translated, it gives CASSFQTGSAKNIQYF.

On this clonotype: At one boundary the junction diverges from the germline segment, which might be a read error. The genes are TRBV29-1 and TRBJ2-3, with D perhaps matching TRBD1 or TRBD2 (6 bases each). The CDR3 covers 14 residues. Germline loops: CDR1 SQVTM, CDR2 ANQGSEA. For the CDR3, the DNA is TGCGGCGTCGATAGCAGGGGAGGCGCAGATACGCAGTATTTT. Encoded protein: CGVDSRGGADTQYF.

V usage is TRBV27 and J usage is TRBJ2-3; 9 nucleotides line up with TRBD1. The CDR3 runs 16 residues. V dropped 6 bases and J dropped 1; count of bases not matched to a gene: 8. From germline, CDR1 is MNHEY and CDR2 SMNVEV (reference sequence). CDR3 amino acids: CASSPNYRGRTDTQYF. Here the CDR3 DNA reads TGTGCCAGCAGCCCAAACTACAGGGGGCGCACAGATACGCAGTATTTT.

The chain links TRBV7-9 to TRBJ2-7, with 9 bases fitting TRBD2. Germline trimming cut 3 bases from V and 2 bases from J; bases unmatched to any gene: 8. In germline, CDR1 is SEHNR, CDR2 FQNEAQ (reference sequence). This CDR3 spans 16 amino acids. CDR3 in DNA: TGTGCCAGCAGCTTTCGCCGGGCTAGCGGGGCCTACGAGCAGTACTTC. Its translation: CASSFRRASGAYEQYF.

This clonotype was observed a few times. The rearrangement uses TRBV20-1 and TRBJ2-1; TRBD1 matches at 7 bases. With V trimmed by 5 bases and J by 8 bases, 15 bases remained unmatched. The CDR3 is 15 residues long. Germline CDR1 reads DFQATT; CDR2 reads SNEGSKA (reference sequence). CDR3 sequence (DNA): TGCAGTGCTGACAACAGGGGCCCCAAAAATGATGAGCAGTTCTTC. Its protein is CSADNRGPKNDEQFF.

The V call is TRBV7-2, the J call TRBJ2-1; 7 bases fit TRBD2. This CDR3 is built from 15 residues. V dropped 5 bases and J dropped 6; count of bases not matched to a gene: 10. Looked up from germline, CDR1 is SGHTA and CDR2 is FQGNSA. CDR3 in amino acids: CASSTQRETCNEQFF. The CDR3 DNA reads as TGTGCCAGCAGCACCCAGCGGGAAACCTGCAATGAGCAGTTCTTC.

V gene TRBV2 combines with J gene TRBJ2-3, with D perhaps given as TRBD1 or TRBD2 (5 bases each). The CDR3 is 12 amino acids. Trimming left V 8 bases short and J 7 bases short, with 13 bases between. Germline V gives CDR1 SNHLY, CDR2 FYNNEI. Here the CDR3 reads CASSRGQHTQYF. CDR3 sequence (DNA): TGTGCCAGCTCGAGGGGTCAGCATACGCAGTATTTT.

This clonotype has only one observation. The V and J genes are TRBV5-1 and TRBJ1-6; 7 bases match TRBD1. Trimming at V came to 0 bases and at J to 7 bases, leaving 7 bases not matched to a gene. Germline V lookup: CDR1 SGHRS, CDR2 YFSETQ. The CDR3 is 16 amino acids. The CDR3 region has the DNA TGCGCCAGCAGCTTGGGCGCTGGGGACAGCAATTCACCCCTCCACTTT. It encodes CASSLGAGDSNSPLHF. The variable domain in full, completed from reference TRBV5-1 and TRBJ1-6, reads KAGVTQTPRYLIKTRGQQVTLSCSPISGHRSVSWYQQTPGQGLQFLFEYFSETQRNKGNFPGRFSGRQFSNSRSEMNVSTLELGDSALYLCASSLGAGDSNSPLHFGNGTRLTVT.

The chain uses TRBV29-1 and TRBJ1-2; 7 nucleotides match TRBD1. CDR3 length: 14 amino acids. CDR1 and CDR2 from the germline V gene are SQVTM and ANQGSEA. With 7 bases clipped from V and 5 bases from J, the junction kept 13 bases outside the gene matches. DNA for the CDR3: TGCAGCGCCCTTGACAGCCAACAGGGGTATGGCTACACCTTC. Its protein is CSALDSQQGYGYTF.

The chain carries TRBV9 and TRBJ2-1, with 13 nucleotides matching TRBD2. With V trimmed by 0 bases and J by 5 bases, 2 bases remained unmatched. Germline CDR1 and CDR2: SGDLS and YYNGEE. CDR3 length: 16 residues. The CDR3 coding sequence is TGTGCCAGCAGCGTAGTTGGGACTAGCGGGGACAATGAGCAGTTCTTC. Its translation is CASSVVGTSGDNEQFF.

The rearrangement joins TRBV3-1 to TRBJ2-5, with a tentative D call TRBD2 (5 bases). The CDR3 runs to 16 residues. Germline CDR1 and CDR2: LGHDT and YNNKEL (reference sequence). V lost 5 bases, J lost 5 bases, and 21 bases lay in between. CDR3 in amino acids: CASSDKLGPGVETQYF. CDR3 sequence (DNA): TGTGCCAGCAGCGACAAACTAGGGCCTGGTGTGGAGACCCAGTACTTC.

The chain combines TRBV15 with TRBJ2-3; D might be TRBD1 or TRBD2, each matching 5 bases. The CDR3 length is 17 residues. The V end was cut by 0 bases, the J end by 0 bases, with 13 bases between. CDR1 is LNHNV, CDR2 YYDKDF, per germline (reference sequence). The CDR3 nucleotides read TGTGCCACCAGCAGAGATTCTTTTGGGACGAGCACAGATACGCAGTATTTT. Translated: CATSRDSFGTSTDTQYF.

This chain uses TRBV28 with TRBJ2-5, with D perhaps TRBD1 or TRBD2 (5 bases each). The V gene lost 2 bases and the J gene lost 0 bases, with 16 bases spanning the gap. The CDR3 spans 17 residues. The germline V gene encodes CDR1 MDHEN and CDR2 SYDVKM. The CDR3 DNA follows: TGTGCCAGCAGTTTAAAGGCGGCGGTGGGGGACCAAGAGACCCAGTACTTC. Its protein is CASSLKAAVGDQETQYF. Full variable domain (outside the CDR3, taken from reference TRBV28 and TRBJ2-5): DVKVTQSSRYLVKRTGEKVFLECVQDMDHENMFWYRQDPGLGLRLIYFSYDVKMKEKGDIPEGYSVSREKKERFSLILESASTNQTSMYLCASSLKAAVGDQETQYFGPGTRLLVL.

The chain employs TRBV7-6 and TRBJ2-3; 7 nucleotides align to TRBD1. Germline loops: CDR1 SGHVS, CDR2 FNYEAQ. The CDR3 covers 15 residues. V shed 4 bases and J 2 bases; nucleotides not matched to a gene: 6. CDR3 sequence reads: CASSWRTGLTDTQYF. CDR3 sequence (DNA): TGTGCCAGCAGCTGGAGGACAGGACTCACAGATACGCAGTATTTT.

V usage is TRBV7-2 and J usage is TRBJ2-4, with a tentative D call TRBD2 (5 bases). Trimming cost V 5 bases and J 0 bases, with 11 bases left between them. The CDR3 is 15 amino acids. Germline CDR1 reads SGHTA; CDR2 reads FQGNSA. The CDR3 nucleotides are TGTGCCAGCAGCCCCGGGGAACTAGCCAAAAACATTCAGTACTTC. Protein product: CASSPGELAKNIQYF.

The genes are TRBV12-5 and TRBJ2-3; no definite D call. V was trimmed by 0 bases and J by 2 bases, leaving 6 bases between them. This CDR3 comprises 14 residues. Germline V gene lookup returns CDR1 LGHNT and CDR2 FRNRAP. CDR3 sequence (DNA): TGTGCTAGTGGTTTGGTGGGCTCCACAGATACGCAGTATTTT. It is translated as CASGLVGSTDTQYF.

This chain's CDR3 is CASSSTRQGNSNQPQHF. Written as DNA, the CDR3 is TGTGCCAGCAGCTCAACGAGACAGGGCAATAGCAATCAGCCCCAGCATTTT. The chain joins TRBV7-9 to TRBJ1-5; TRBD1 matches 7 bases. The V gene's germline CDR1 is SEHNR and CDR2 FQNEAQ (reference sequence). The CDR3 is 17 residues long. V trimming: 4 bases; J trimming: 0 bases; junction bases outside the gene matches: 9. The full variable domain, in which reference TRBV7-9 and TRBJ1-5 provide the parts outside the CDR3, is DTGVSQNPRHKITKRGQNVTFRCDPISEHNRLYWYRQTLGQGPEFLTYFQNEAQLEKSRLLSDRFSAERPKGSFSTLEIQRTEQGDSAMYLCASSSTRQGNSNQPQHFGDGTRLSIL.

The chain couples TRBV6-2 or TRBV6-3 to TRBJ2-3; D is uncertain. CDR1 is MNHEY, CDR2 SVGEGT, per germline. This CDR3 is built from 14 residues. V was pared by 2 bases and J by 0 bases, with 6 bases between. The DNA for the CDR3 is TGTGCCAGCAGTTACAAGGAGAGCACAGATACGCAGTATTTT. Translation gives CASSYKESTDTQYF.

In this sample, this clonotype turned up a few times. V is TRBV10-3 and J is TRBJ2-1, with TRBD2 matching over 15 bases. The germline V gene has CDR1 ENHRY and CDR2 SYGVKD. The CDR3 is 20 residues long. J lost 12 bases, V lost 2 bases, and 20 bases had no gene match. The DNA for the CDR3 is TGTGCCATCAGTGAGCCGGGACTAGCGGGGGGCCAATATTATATCGCGGGGCAGTTCTTC. Residues: CAISEPGLAGGQYYIAGQFF.

The chain joins TRBV27 to TRBJ1-2; TRBD1 is a possible D gene (5 bases). Trimming left V 5 bases short and J 8 bases short, with 30 bases between. Germline values: CDR1 MNHEY, CDR2 SMNVEV (reference sequence). This CDR3 spans 18 amino acids. The CDR3 DNA sequence: TGTGCCAGCAGTCCCCCCGGAGAGCAGGGTCCAGGCGGCCGGGGCTACACCTTC. Translation gives CASSPPGEQGPGGRGYTF.

This clonotype has a single count. This rearrangement joins TRBV7-2 to TRBJ2-4; TRBD2 matches at 12 bases. This CDR3 contains 19 residues. V was clipped by 5 bases and J by 1 base; unmatched bases: 12. From germline, CDR1 is SGHTA and CDR2 FQGNSA. DNA of the CDR3: TGTGCCAGCAGCATTCTTTCGGGAGGACTAGCGGGGGCCAAAAACATTCAGTACTTC. It codes for CASSILSGGLAGAKNIQYF.